This T cell receptor beta chain comes out of a study of shared clonotypes between healthy human individuals. Whole-study context: Participating donors consisted of a couple of women and a few men aged 18 to 49. Findings and caveats of the study: Genetic and exposure-history diversity was limited by the small donor number.

This CDR3 is 12 amino acids long. V was clipped by 8 bases and J by 3 bases, with 10 bases between them. Germline V CDR1 and CDR2: MNHEY, SVGAGI. Using immunoSEQ multiplex PCR, the repertoire was profiled, and TCRdb retains in-frame clones only, with some absent. The table includes hundreds of thousands of clones, about 74% detected once. Details on this clone: The antigen remains unidentified.

Sequencing input: memory CD4+ T cells sorted from blood. Subset in this sample: CD45RA-negative fraction. The TCR sequence derives from a woman in her thirties in good health. J is TRBJ1-1 and V is TRBV6-5; D gene unclear. The CDR3 region has the DNA TGTGCCAGCCTCTCAGGTTACACTGAAGCTTTCTTT. It specifies CASLSGYTEAFF.